Reported below is one T cell receptor beta chain. This entry comes from a study of cytomegalovirus exposure and HLA in healthy donors. This CDR3 region has 12 residues. The V and J ends lost 4 bases and 4 bases respectively, with 11 bases between them. CDR1 is SQVTM, CDR2 ANQGSEA, per germline. Primers: 60 Vbeta forward and 13 Jbeta reverse. Assay used: immunoSEQ multiplex PCR; TCRdb lists only in-frame clones, some missing. Counted here are 110,000 to 150,000 clones, 80% occurring once; the ten biggest clones make up 5.1%. This receptor was identified in a male donor in good health and CMV-seronegative. The specimen was PBMCs. This chain links TRBV29-1 with TRBJ2-7, with D possibly TRBD2 on 6 matching bases. As DNA, the CDR3 is TGCAGCGTTGTGGGGGGAAAGTACGAGCAGTACTTC. Protein product: CSVVGGKYEQYF.